This TCR beta chain emerged from a study of T cell clones after liver transplantation. Study results and limitations: Small, mixed patient groups and varying post-transplant times limit these conclusions.

This clone has a count of ten or more. Its target is not known. Germline V gene data show CDR1 as SGDLS and CDR2 as YYNGEE. Trimming stripped 3 bases from V and 7 bases from J, with 16 bases between. CDR3 size: 15 residues. The protocol was immunoSEQ multiplex PCR, while the TCRdb copy is restricted to in-frame clones and leaves out a portion. The table lists fewer than 70,000 clones, 71% of them singletons. Sequences were derived from CD4+ T cells from blood, sampled before liver transplant. The TCR sequence derives from a human donor who received a liver transplant. The chain has TRBV9 and TRBJ2-2; D is perhaps TRBD1 (6 bases). CDR3 amino acids: CASSGVPGASGELFF. The CDR3 DNA reads as TGTGCCAGCAGCGGGGTGCCAGGGGCGAGCGGGGAGCTGTTTTTT.